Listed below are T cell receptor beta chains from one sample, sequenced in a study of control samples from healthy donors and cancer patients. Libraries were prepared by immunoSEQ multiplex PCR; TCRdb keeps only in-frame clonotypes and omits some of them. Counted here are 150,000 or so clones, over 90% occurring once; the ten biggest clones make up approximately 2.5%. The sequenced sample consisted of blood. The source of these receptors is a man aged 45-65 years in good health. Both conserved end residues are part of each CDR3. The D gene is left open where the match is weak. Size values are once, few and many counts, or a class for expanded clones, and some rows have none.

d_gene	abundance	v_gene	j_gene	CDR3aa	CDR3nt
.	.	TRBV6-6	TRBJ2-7	CASRTANYEQYF	TGTGCCAGCCGGACAGCTAACTACGAGCAGTACTTC
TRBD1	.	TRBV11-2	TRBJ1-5	CASSIDRDQPQHF	TGTGCCAGCAGCATAGACAGGGATCAGCCCCAGCATTTT
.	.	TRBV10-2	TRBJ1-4	CASSPRAEKLFF	TGCGCCAGCAGCCCCCGAGCGGAAAAACTGTTTTTT
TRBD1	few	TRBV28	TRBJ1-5	CASSIMGQGGGNQPQHF	TGTGCCAGCAGTATAATGGGACAGGGAGGGGGCAATCAGCCCCAGCATTTT
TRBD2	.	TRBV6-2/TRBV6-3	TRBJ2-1	CASSYWGLAGDEQFF	TGTGCCAGCAGTTACTGGGGACTAGCGGGAGATGAGCAGTTCTTC
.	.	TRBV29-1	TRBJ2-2	CSAIHRTGELFF	TGCAGCGCCATTCATCGAACCGGGGAGCTGTTTTTT
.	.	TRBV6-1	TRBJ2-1	CASSEKLDSYNEQFF	TGTGCCAGCAGTGAAAAACTAGATTCCTACAATGAGCAGTTCTTC
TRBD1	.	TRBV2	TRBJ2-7	CASRNAGGLFEQYF	TGTGCCAGCAGGAATGCAGGGGGCTTATTTGAGCAGTACTTC
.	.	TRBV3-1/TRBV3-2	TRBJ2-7	CASSQGTFPEVPYEQYF	TGTGCCAGCAGCCAAGGGACATTCCCCGAAGTGCCCTACGAGCAGTACTTC
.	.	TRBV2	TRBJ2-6	CASSGGVSGANVLTF	TGTGCCAGCAGTGGGGGGGTCTCTGGGGCCAACGTCCTGACTTTC
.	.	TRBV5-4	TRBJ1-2	CASSSVRGSTF	TGTGCCAGCAGCTCCGTACGAGGGTCCACCTTC
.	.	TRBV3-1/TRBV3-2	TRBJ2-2	CASSRQGFGELFF	TGTGCCAGCAGCCGTCAGGGGTTCGGGGAGCTGTTTTTT
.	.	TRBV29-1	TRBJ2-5	CSVVLALLQETQYF	TGCAGCGTTGTCCTAGCTCTACTCCAAGAGACCCAGTACTTC
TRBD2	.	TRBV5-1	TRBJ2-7	CASSLMVAGTYEQYF	TGCGCCAGCAGCTTGATGGTAGCGGGAACCTACGAGCAGTACTTC
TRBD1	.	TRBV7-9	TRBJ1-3	CASSPPIGTAGNTIYF	TGTGCCAGCAGCCCCCCAATCGGGACAGCTGGAAACACCATATATTTT
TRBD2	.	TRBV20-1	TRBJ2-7	CSASLAGVTYEQYF	TGCAGTGCTAGTCTAGCGGGAGTGACCTACGAGCAGTACTTC
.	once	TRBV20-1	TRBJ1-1	CSASQRNEAFF	TGCAGTGCTAGCCAAAGAAATGAAGCTTTCTTT
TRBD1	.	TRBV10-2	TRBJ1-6	CASSAGGPPNSPLHF	TGCGCCAGCAGTGCAGGGGGCCCACCTAATTCACCCCTCCACTTT
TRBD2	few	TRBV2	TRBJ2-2	CASLRLATNTGELFF	TGTGCCAGCCTTAGACTAGCGACAAACACCGGGGAGCTGTTTTTT
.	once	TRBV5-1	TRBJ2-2	CASSFSTTNTGELFF	TGCGCCAGCAGCTTCTCCACCACGAACACCGGGGAGCTGTTTTTT
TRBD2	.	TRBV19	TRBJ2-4	CASSEPGLAVNIQYF	TGTGCCAGTAGTGAGCCCGGACTAGCGGTAAACATTCAGTACTTC
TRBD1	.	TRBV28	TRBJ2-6	CASRRTGAGANVLTF	TGTGCCAGCAGGCGCACAGGGGCCGGGGCCAACGTCCTGACTTTC
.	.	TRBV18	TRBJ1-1	CASSPGITEAFF	TGTGCCAGCTCACCAGGGATCACTGAAGCTTTCTTT
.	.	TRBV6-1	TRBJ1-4	CASSDGGTYTSTNEKLFF	TGTGCCAGCAGTGATGGGGGAACTTACACCTCAACTAATGAAAAACTGTTTTTT
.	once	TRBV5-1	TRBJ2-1	CASRPYGAYNEQFF	TGCGCCAGCAGACCTTACGGAGCGTACAATGAGCAGTTCTTC
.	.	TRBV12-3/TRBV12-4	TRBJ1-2	CASRLRENYGYTF	TGTGCCAGCAGATTAAGGGAAAACTATGGCTACACCTTC